These 10 T cell receptor beta chains share one sample of origin, sequenced in a study of CXCR3-negative and CXCR3-positive naive CD8 T cells (dated by TCRdb to the late 2010s). The sequencing machine was a NextSeq 550. The Human TCR Profiling Kit (MiLaboratory) was used to prepare UMI-labeled 5' RACE TRB cDNA libraries. TCRdb reanalyzed the reads, keeping one entry per CDR3 protein sequence and omitting DNA. The sample's table lists a count of some 130,000 distinct CDR3 sequences. Together, the top ten hold 0.45% to 0.55% of the sample. Sequencing was performed on naive CXCR3- CD8+ T cells from blood. The sample's cell subset or site label, in plain terms: CD45RO-CCR7+CD27+CD95- naive CD8+ T cells lacking CXCR3 (TNR3-). The receptor source for this set is a human donor in good health. Some clones in this sample may be carry-over from other donors' samples.

J is TRBJ2-1 and V is TRBV3-1; checking the TCRdb D call of TRBD2 is not possible without DNA. From germline, CDR1 is LGHDT and CDR2 YNNKEL (reference sequence). The CDR3 is 16 amino acids. CDR3 loop: CASSQDELAGVNEQFF.

Here the CDR3 reads CASSLAPPRSSYNEQFF. V gene TRBV5-5 combines with J gene TRBJ2-1; TCRdb selects TRBD1, and the lack of DNA leaves this call unchecked. CDR3 length equals 17 residues. CDR1 SGHKS and CDR2 YYEKEE come from the germline V gene (reference sequence).

This chain links TRBV28 with TRBJ2-1; absent DNA, TCRdb's TRBD2 call cannot be checked. Germline values: CDR1 MDHEN, CDR2 SYDVKM. The CDR3 spans 16 residues. This CDR3 is CASSPGLAGGAREQFF.

The chain joins TRBV5-1 to TRBJ2-2; TCRdb's D call, TRBD1, is unchecked because there is no DNA. The CDR3 runs 15 residues. The V gene's germline CDR1 is SGHRS and CDR2 YFSETQ. The CDR3 protein is CASSPGQGADGELFF.

V usage is TRBV12-3 or TRBV12-4 and J usage is TRBJ2-1; the TCRdb call, TRBD2, lacks DNA for checking. CDR3 size: 19 residues. The CDR3 spells CASSYSGRLAESSYNEQFF.

V usage is TRBV28 and J usage is TRBJ1-1; there is no DNA to check the TCRdb D call of TRBD1. CDR3 length equals 17 residues. Germline V gene data show CDR1 as MDHEN and CDR2 as SYDVKM. The chain's CDR3 is CASSMTKDRELNTEAFF.

This chain connects TRBV29-1 to TRBJ2-5; absent DNA, TCRdb's TRBD1 call cannot be checked. This CDR3 contains 12 residues. Germline V gene data show CDR1 as SQVTM and CDR2 as ANQGSEA. CDR3 residues: CSVEPRGETQYF.

The chain links TRBV6-5 to TRBJ2-7; TCRdb's D call, TRBD2, is unchecked because there is no DNA. In germline, CDR1 is MNHEY, CDR2 SVGAGI. The CDR3 is 15 amino acids. CDR3 in amino acids: CASSEGLVLRGEQYF.

This chain links TRBV2 with TRBJ2-1. The germline CDR1 and CDR2 sequences are SNHLY and FYNNEI. The CDR3 covers 13 residues. The CDR3 sequence is CASTDGEVNEQFF. The whole variable domain, filled in from reference TRBV2 and TRBJ2-1, reads EPEVTQTPSHQVTQMGQEVILRCVPISNHLYFYWYRQILGQKVEFLVSFYNNEISEKSEIFDDQFSVERPDGSNFTLKIRSTKLEDSAMYFCASTDGEVNEQFFGPGTRLTVL.

This chain uses TRBV4-1 with TRBJ2-5; the TCRdb D gene call, TRBD1, has no DNA to confirm it. Germline CDR1 and CDR2: MGHRA and YSYEKL. The CDR3 loop spans 16 amino acids. CDR3 sequence reads: CASSHDPGTGEETQYF.